The TCR beta chain under discussion was sequenced for a study of cytomegalovirus exposure and HLA in healthy donors. The J segment lost 2 bases and the V segment lost 4 bases, leaving 5 bases of the junction unmatched. Germline V CDR1 and CDR2: SGDLS, YYNGEE. The CDR3 is made up of 15 amino acids. The PCR used 60 Vbeta and 13 Jbeta primers. TCRdb keeps only in-frame clones here, not all; method: immunoSEQ multiplex PCR. The data hold about 160,000 clones, with roughly 77% observed a single time. The specimen was PBMCs. The gene calls are TRBV9 and TRBJ2-3; TRBD1 matches at 9 bases. This clonotype was sampled from a man aged 30 to 39 in good health and CMV-seropositive. The CDR3 loop is CASSTRDRVTDTQYF. The CDR3 nucleotides are TGTGCCAGCAGCACACGGGACAGGGTCACAGATACGCAGTATTTT.